This T cell receptor beta chain was obtained from a study of technical replicates of blood from a handful of donors. The data were produced by immunoSEQ multiplex PCR, yet TCRdb's version contains in-frame clones alone and is incomplete. The sample lists some 70,000 clones, 95% to 98% occurring once. The sequence came from a human donor in good health. Sample: T cells isolated from PBMCs.

The CDR3 nucleotides read TGTGCCTGGAATGTGGGGGGGGATAATGGCTACACCTTC. It encodes CAWNVGGDNGYTF. V gene TRBV30 combines with J gene TRBJ1-2, with D maybe TRBD1 (5 bases). Germline V lookup: CDR1 GTSNPN, CDR2 SVGIG (reference sequence). Trimming stripped 4 bases from V and 6 bases from J, with 15 bases between. The CDR3 consists of 13 residues.